This T cell receptor beta chain was recorded in a study of shared clonotypes between healthy human individuals (dated by TCRdb to 2018 to 2020). Regarding the complete study: A couple of women and a few men aged 18 to 49 years were included in the cohort. For each donor, three plates each were used for CD4 naive and CD4 memory, two plates were used for CD8 naive, and one plate was used for CD8 memory. The study deeply sequenced blood TCR repertoires of five healthy adults to estimate repertoire size and the extent of clonotype sharing between individuals. To increase sequencing depth and limit assay-specific biases, TCR repertoire library preparation and sequencing were carried out by different laboratories using diverse techniques. Each donor's leukapheresis produced roughly between roughly 0.9 and 9 billion PBMCs.

Via the germline V gene, CDR1 is SGHRS and CDR2 YFSETQ. V is clipped by 0 bases and J by 8 bases, and the sequence between their germline boundaries is 9 bases long. The CDR3, cysteine through phenylalanine, is 13 amino acids long. Solely the CDR3 DNA is kept, with 39 bases framed from the first base. Donors were healthy HIV-negative adults with no recently reported acute infections or vaccinations. Every donor was a Caucasian adult living in Nashville, Tennessee, USA. CD4+ T cells were enriched by magnetic negative selection; naive cells were then positively selected on CD45RA, and the negative fraction formed the memory subset. Blood was collected by leukapheresis, and PBMCs were isolated by Ficoll-Histopaque density gradient centrifugation and then cryopreserved in liquid nitrogen vapor phase. Analytical flow cytometry was used to check the purity and quantity of every magnetically sorted T cell population. From each sorted fraction, genomic DNA was isolated and quantified by UV absorbance on a Nanodrop 2000c.

Of note for this clone: What antigen it recognizes has not been identified. One base away there is no much larger clone; base qualities are not given.

Study-wide findings and limitations: Compared with non-shared clonotypes, the clonotypes found in all four sorted-subset donors had higher generation probabilities. When a few donors were compared, the shared fraction of clonotypes was 5% to 6.5% for naive CD4, less than 4% for naive CD8, 2.3% for memory CD4, and roughly 0.4% for memory CD8. Because the study included only a small number of donors, the genetic and exposure-history diversity represented was limited. Naive subsets generally had larger estimated clonotype richness than memory subsets. Rarefaction of sorted-subset datasets indicated incomplete sequencing despite the large sequencing depth. Sampling was restricted to blood, and TCR repertoires in tissues likely differ from the TCR repertoires found in blood. Based on pairwise subsampling, the degree of clonotype sharing among donors was expected to be affected by sequencing depth.

Using the deep immunoSEQ assay, TCR CDR3 regions were amplified from genomic DNA by multiplex PCR. Genomic DNA extracted from each cell subset was distributed evenly over all wells of several immunoSEQ 96-well plates, and each plate served as one replicate. For sorted subsets, each replicate PCR was loaded with about 0.2 ug genomic DNA, equivalent to 30,000 to 35,000 T cell genomes. Purified libraries were quantified with a Qubit 3.0 fluorometer, sized on a Bioanalyzer 2100, and re-quantified with the KAPA Library Quantification kit. Each immunoSEQ 96-well plate was sequenced on its own single-read 150-cycle Illumina NextSeq 550 flow cell. Regarding the original processing steps: Because the immunoSEQ output held only junctional sequences and lacked quality scores, the filtering could not match the filtering applied to full-length reads. Sequences were annotated with PyIR, a Python wrapper for IgBLAST v1.9, and V/J genes and CDR3 were assigned using IMGT germline references. Reads were filtered out if the reads had weak V/J assignments (E-value above 1e-6), no CDR3, stop codons, out-of-frame junctions, or ambiguous translated residues. V3J clonotypes were defined as sequences sharing the same inferred V gene, J gene, and CDR3 amino acid sequence. To compute the percentage overlap between repertoires, the number of shared unique clonotypes was divided by the size of the smaller repertoire. Repertoire richness was assessed with RTK rarefaction, the Chao1 estimator, and Recon v2.1 estimates of unobserved clonotypes. Generation probabilities were computed with OLGA for all TCRbeta clonotypes obtained by the gDNA method from a handful of donors. TCRdb took this table from immuneACCESS and kept in-frame rearrangements with V and J called. Such tables lack part of the clones; where checked against another copy, unresolved V genes explain under half of the gap, and the rest is unexplained. V, J and clone size derive from that table, while D and trimming were established from the DNA sequence. In all, the sample holds roughly 1,000,000 clones, and about 80% of those were seen once. Of the sample, 0.55% to 0.7% falls within the top ten clones.

This sequence originates from a man between 18 and 29 years old in good health. Some clones in this sample may be carry-over from other donors' samples. Sequences were obtained from memory CD4+ T cells from PBMCs. The meaning of the sample's cell subset or site label: CD45RA-negative fraction. The rearranged chain carries TRBV5-1 and TRBJ2-4; the D gene assignment is ambiguous. The CDR3 in this case is CASSLGSMDIQYF. The nucleotide sequence reads as follows: TGCGCCAGCAGCTTGGGGAGTATGGACATTCAGTACTTC.